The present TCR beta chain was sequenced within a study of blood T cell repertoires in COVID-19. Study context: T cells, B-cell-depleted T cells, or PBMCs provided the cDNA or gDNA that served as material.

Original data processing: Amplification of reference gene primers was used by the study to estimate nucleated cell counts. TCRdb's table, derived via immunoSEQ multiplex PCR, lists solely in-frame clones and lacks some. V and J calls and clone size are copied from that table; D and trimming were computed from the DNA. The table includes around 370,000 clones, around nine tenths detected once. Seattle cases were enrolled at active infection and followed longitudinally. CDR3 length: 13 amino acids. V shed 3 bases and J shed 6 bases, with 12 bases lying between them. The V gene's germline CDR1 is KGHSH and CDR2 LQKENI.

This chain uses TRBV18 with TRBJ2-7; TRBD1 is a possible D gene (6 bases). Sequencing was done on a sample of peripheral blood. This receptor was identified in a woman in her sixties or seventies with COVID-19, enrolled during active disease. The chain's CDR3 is CASSPKTGSEQYF. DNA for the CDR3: TGTGCCAGCTCACCTAAGACAGGATCCGAGCAGTACTTC.